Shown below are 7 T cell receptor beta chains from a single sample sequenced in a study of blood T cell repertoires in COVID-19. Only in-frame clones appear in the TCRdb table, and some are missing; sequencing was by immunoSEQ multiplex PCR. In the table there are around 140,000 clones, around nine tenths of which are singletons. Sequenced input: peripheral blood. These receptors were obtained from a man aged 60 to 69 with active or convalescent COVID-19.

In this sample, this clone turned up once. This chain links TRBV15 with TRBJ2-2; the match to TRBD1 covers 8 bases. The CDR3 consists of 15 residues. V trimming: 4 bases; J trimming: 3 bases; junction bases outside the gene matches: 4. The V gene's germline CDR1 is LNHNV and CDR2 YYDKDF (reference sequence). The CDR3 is CATSTGQVDTGELFF. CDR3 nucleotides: TGTGCCACCAGCACGGGACAGGTAGACACCGGGGAGCTGTTTTTT.

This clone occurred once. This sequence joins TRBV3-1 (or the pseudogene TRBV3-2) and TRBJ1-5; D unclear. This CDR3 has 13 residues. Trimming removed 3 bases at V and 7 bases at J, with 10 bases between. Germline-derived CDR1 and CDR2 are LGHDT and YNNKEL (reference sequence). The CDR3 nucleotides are TGTGCCAGCAGCCAGTACAGAGGGCAGCCCCAGCATTTT. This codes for CASSQYRGQPQHF.

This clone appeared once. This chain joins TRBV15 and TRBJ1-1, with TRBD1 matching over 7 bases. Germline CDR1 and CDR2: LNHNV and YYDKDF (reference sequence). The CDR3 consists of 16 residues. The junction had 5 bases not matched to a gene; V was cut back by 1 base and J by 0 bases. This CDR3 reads CATSRGKGAVNTEAFF. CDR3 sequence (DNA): TGTGCCACCAGCAGAGGAAAGGGGGCGGTGAACACTGAAGCTTTCTTT. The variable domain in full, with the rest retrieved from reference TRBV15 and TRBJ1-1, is DAMVIQNPRYQVTQFGKPVTLSCSQTLNHNVMYWYQQKSSQAPKLLFHYYDKDFNNEADTPDNFQSRRPNTSFCFLDIRSPGLGDTAMYLCATSRGKGAVNTEAFFGQGTRLTVV.

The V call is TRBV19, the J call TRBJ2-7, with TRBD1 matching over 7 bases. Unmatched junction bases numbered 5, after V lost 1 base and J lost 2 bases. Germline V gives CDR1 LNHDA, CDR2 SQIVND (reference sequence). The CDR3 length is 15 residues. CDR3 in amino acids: CASSIGAGGAYEQYF. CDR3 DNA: TGTGCCAGTAGTATAGGGGCAGGGGGTGCCTACGAGCAGTACTTC.

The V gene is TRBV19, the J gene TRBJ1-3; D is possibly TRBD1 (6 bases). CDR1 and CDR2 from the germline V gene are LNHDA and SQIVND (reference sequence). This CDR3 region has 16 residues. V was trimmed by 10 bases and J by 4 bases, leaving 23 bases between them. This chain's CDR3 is CATRASDSGRGNTIYF. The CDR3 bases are TGTGCCACCCGCGCTTCGGACAGCGGGAGGGGAAACACCATATATTTT.

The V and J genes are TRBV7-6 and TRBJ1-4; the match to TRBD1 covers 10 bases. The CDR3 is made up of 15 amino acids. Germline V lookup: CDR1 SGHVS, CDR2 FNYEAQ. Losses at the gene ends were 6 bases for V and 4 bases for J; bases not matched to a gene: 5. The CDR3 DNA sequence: TGTGCCAGCAGTTTGGACAGGGGGAATAATGAAAAACTGTTTTTT. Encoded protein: CASSLDRGNNEKLFF.

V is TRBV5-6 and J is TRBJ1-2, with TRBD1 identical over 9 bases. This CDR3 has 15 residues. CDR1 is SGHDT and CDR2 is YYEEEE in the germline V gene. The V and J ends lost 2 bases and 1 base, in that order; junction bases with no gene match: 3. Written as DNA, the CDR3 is TGTGCCAGCAGCTTACAGGGGGCGCTTAACTATGGCTACACCTTC. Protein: CASSLQGALNYGYTF.